This T cell receptor (beta chain) appears in the sequencing data of a study of T-cell memory formation after mild COVID-19. 5'RACE primed at constant segments yielded TCR alpha and TCR beta cDNA libraries bearing sample barcodes and UMIs. TCRdb itself ran the 5' RACE reads through MiXCR, one entry per CDR3 protein. The table lists 470,000 or so distinct CDR3 sequences, roughly 23% of them singletons. Trimming pared 6 bases from V and 3 bases from J, leaving 2 bases between. The CDR3 covers 11 residues. The germline CDR1 and CDR2 sequences are ENHRY and SYGVKD. Overall study findings and caveats: CD4+ clones that contracted lay mainly in CM and EM; CD8+ ones lay in EMRA. The finding that pre-infection memory included some responding clones suggested that cross-reactive memory joined. CD4/CD8 balance characterized clones contracting day 15 to 85, and CD4+ skew characterized later expanders.

This clonotype was counted many times. Antigen specificity is unknown. The sample consisted of PBMCs or a T cell subset sorted from them (not recorded which). J is TRBJ2-2 and V is TRBV10-3; D gene uncertain. This TCR derives from an adult woman who had mild COVID-19 (a few samples of this study predate the infection). Cell type and time point are not known. CDR3 coding DNA: TGTGCCATCAGGGACACCGGGGAGCTGTTTTTT. Translation gives CAIRDTGELFF.